These 8 T cell receptor beta chains came from one sample sequenced in a study of response to subunit inactivated influenza vaccine (dated by TCRdb to 2016 to 2018). Libraries were prepared through RT-PCR. TCRdb lists the instrument as Illumina HiSeq 2500. TCRdb applied fastp at Q25 and MiXCR to the public reads, then kept only in-frame beta chains. All rows with the same CDR3 protein become a single entry with the most common DNA and genes. This sample is represented by roughly 710,000 distinct CDR3 sequences; approximately 15% of them were singletons. The biggest ten clones account for 7.6% of the sample. This sample comprised PBMCs from blood, obtained around 14 days before vaccination. These receptors all stem from a man in his fifties or sixties who received an inactivated influenza vaccine. Donor details come from another sample of the same person, matched by shared clones.

This clonotype has just a few counts. This rearrangement joins TRBV5-1 to TRBJ2-7; TRBD2 agrees at 10 bases. V lost 5 bases, J lost 5 bases, and 7 bases stayed unmatched. The CDR3 runs to 14 residues. Looked up from germline, CDR1 is SGHRS and CDR2 is YFSETQ. In DNA, the CDR3 is TGCGCCAGCAGTAGAGGGCTAGCGGGAGACGAGCAGTACTTC. It specifies CASSRGLAGDEQYF.

The rearrangement uses TRBV6-2 or TRBV6-3 and TRBJ1-1; possibly TRBD1 for D (5 bases). The CDR3 loop spans 13 amino acids. CDR1 and CDR2 (germline): MNHEY, SVGEGT. Trimming shortened V by 5 bases and J by 2 bases, and 9 bases separated the two germline ends. The CDR3 nucleotides read TGTGCCAGCAGTGACAGAGGAAACACTGAAGCTTTCTTT. It is translated as CASSDRGNTEAFF.

The chain links TRBV19 to TRBJ2-2, with D hard to call. This CDR3 contains 13 residues. CDR1 is LNHDA, CDR2 SQIVND, per germline (reference sequence). Trimming left V 10 bases short and J 1 base short, with 10 bases between. DNA for the CDR3: TGTGCCACTAGGGCAGAGAACACCGGGGAGCTGTTTTTT. It codes for CATRAENTGELFF. Variable domain in full (rest from reference TRBV19 and TRBJ2-2): DGGITQSPKYLFRKEGQNVTLSCEQNLNHDAMYWYRQDPGQGLRLIYYSQIVNDFQKGDIAEGYSVSREKKESFPLTVTSAQKNPTAFYLCATRAENTGELFFGEGSRLTVL.

This clonotype has a count of ten or more. The rearrangement uses TRBV12-3 or TRBV12-4 and TRBJ1-1; no reliable D call. V gave up 7 bases and J gave up 12 bases, with 21 bases separating them. The CDR3 has 13 residues. CDR3 amino acids: CASTPPGKNIPFF. The CDR3 DNA follows: TGTGCCAGCACCCCTCCCGGGAAGAATATTCCTTTCTTT.

In this sample, this clonotype turned up many times. The chain uses TRBV7-9 and TRBJ2-1; no definite D call. Germline V lookup: CDR1 SEHNR, CDR2 FQNEAQ (reference sequence). Trimming cost V 1 base and J 6 bases, with 10 bases left between them. The CDR3 has 14 amino acids. CDR3 sequence (DNA): TGTGCCAGCAGCTTAGATAGTCGGTTCAATGAGCAGTTCTTC. Translated: CASSLDSRFNEQFF.

The V call is TRBV6-6, the J call TRBJ2-7; D perhaps matches TRBD2 (5 bases). Germline V CDR1 and CDR2: MNHNY, SVGAGI (reference sequence). With 2 bases removed from V and 5 bases from J, the gap between germline ends came to 16 bases. The CDR3 has 15 residues. CDR3 protein: CASSYRPGVGHEQYF. In DNA, the CDR3 is TGTGCCAGCAGTTACCGACCCGGGGTCGGCCACGAGCAGTACTTC.

This chain links TRBV20-1 with TRBJ1-6, with TRBD1 identical over 7 bases. Germline V gene lookup returns CDR1 DFQATT and CDR2 SNEGSKA (reference sequence). The CDR3 runs to 13 residues. J was trimmed by 10 bases and V by 6 bases; bases with no gene match: 9. CDR3 in amino acids: CSANRDSRSPLHF. The CDR3 DNA reads TGCAGTGCCAACCGGGACAGCCGATCACCCCTCCACTTT.

This clonotype was detected only a few times. The chain links TRBV2 to TRBJ2-7; TRBD1 matches at 9 bases. The V segment lost 5 bases and the J segment 7 bases; nucleotides outside the gene matches: 9. The CDR3 runs to 14 residues. The germline CDR1 and CDR2 sequences are SNHLY and FYNNEI. CDR3 protein: CASSPGQGLLEQYF. The DNA of the CDR3 is TGTGCCAGCAGTCCGGGACAGGGACTCCTTGAGCAGTACTTC.